The rows below give T cell receptor beta chains drawn from one sample of a study of T cells in tuberculosis. Only in-frame clones appear in the TCRdb table, and some are missing; sequencing was by immunoSEQ multiplex PCR. The sample holds tens of thousands of clones; approximately 89% are singletons and the top ten take 2.4%. The sample consisted of PBMCs, taken at tuberculosis diagnosis. These receptors were collected from an adult with tuberculosis. CDR3s include the opening cysteine and the closing phenylalanine or tryptophan. The D gene is left open where the match is weak. Clone size is given for some rows only: seen once, a few or many times, or a class if the clone is expanded.

>TRBJ1-3|.|.|TRBV6-1
CASSEQERAGNTIYF
TGTGCCAGCAGTGAACAGGAGCGGGCGGGAAACACCATATATTTT
>TRBJ2-7|.|.|TRBV5-4
CASSFGQGWSEQYF
TGTGCCAGCAGCTTCGGTCAGGGGTGGAGCGAGCAGTACTTC
>TRBJ2-1|.|.|TRBV5-1
CASSLAASRYNEQFF
TGCGCCAGCAGCTTGGCGGCTAGCAGATACAATGAGCAGTTCTTC
>TRBJ2-2|.|.|TRBV21-1
CASSTRLAGFFDTGELFF
TGTGCCAGCAGCACAAGACTAGCGGGGTTTTTTGACACCGGGGAGCTGTTTTTT
>TRBJ2-2|TRBD2|few|TRBV18
CASSLGTSGNTGELFF
TGTGCCAGCTCACTCGGGACTAGCGGAAACACCGGGGAGCTGTTTTTT
>TRBJ2-1|.|.|TRBV4-2
CASSRTPRGALYNEQFF
TGTGCCAGCAGCCGAACCCCCCGGGGGGCCCTCTACAATGAGCAGTTCTTC
>TRBJ1-5|.|few|TRBV11-2
CASSLGGRQPQHF
TGTGCCAGCAGCTTAGGCGGGCGGCAGCCCCAGCATTTT
>TRBJ2-1|.|.|TRBV13
CASSPFRGEQFF
TGTGCCAGCAGCCCCTTCAGGGGTGAGCAGTTCTTC
>TRBJ1-5|.|.|TRBV21-1
CASSKGGPVNSNQPQHF
TGTGCCAGCAGCAAAGGGGGGCCCGTGAATAGCAATCAGCCCCAGCATTTT
>TRBJ2-2|.|.|TRBV19
CASTPGRGTGELFF
TGTGCCAGTACCCCGGGTCGGGGCACCGGGGAGCTGTTTTTT
>TRBJ1-5|.|.|TRBV12-5
CASGLVRRQDHSNQPQHF
TGTGCTAGTGGTTTGGTAAGGAGGCAGGACCATAGCAATCAGCCCCAGCATTTT
>TRBJ2-2|TRBD1|.|TRBV7-6
CASSSGQGANTGELFF
TGTGCCAGCAGCTCCGGACAGGGGGCGAACACCGGGGAGCTGTTTTTT
>TRBJ1-6|TRBD1|.|TRBV25-1
CASTADRANSPLHF
TGTGCCAGCACTGCAGACAGGGCTAATTCACCCCTCCACTTT
>TRBJ2-1|TRBD2|.|TRBV15
CATSRDRASGGRAEQFF
TGTGCCACCAGCAGAGATCGGGCTAGCGGTGGAAGGGCGGAGCAGTTCTTC
>TRBJ1-5|.|.|TRBV19
CASTLTAHSNQPQHF
TGTGCCAGTACTTTGACAGCCCATAGCAATCAGCCCCAGCATTTT
>TRBJ1-6|TRBD1|.|TRBV5-1
CASSPMTGGYNSPLHF
TGCGCCAGCAGCCCGATGACAGGGGGCTATAATTCACCCCTCCACTTT
>TRBJ1-2|.|.|TRBV6-4
CASSESDLGNYGYTF
TGTGCCAGCAGTGAGTCGGACTTAGGAAACTATGGCTACACCTTC
>TRBJ2-4|TRBD1|.|TRBV29-1
CSVADTGTGNAKNIQYF
TGCAGCGTAGCCGATACCGGGACAGGGAATGCCAAAAACATTCAGTACTTC
>TRBJ2-3|TRBD2|.|TRBV2
CASSVKAGGPGTDTQYF
TGTGCCAGCAGTGTAAAAGCGGGGGGGCCCGGCACAGATACGCAGTATTTT
>TRBJ1-5|.|.|TRBV28
CASSLQGTQHF
TGTGCCAGCAGTTTACAGGGGACCCAGCATTTT
>TRBJ1-5|.|few|TRBV6-6
CASSYYRVDQPQHF
TGTGCCAGCAGTTACTACAGGGTTGATCAGCCCCAGCATTTT
>TRBJ2-5|TRBD2|.|TRBV28
CASSLAGDPQETQYF
TGTGCCAGCAGTTTAGCGGGGGATCCTCAAGAGACCCAGTACTTC
>TRBJ1-1|.|.|TRBV5-5
CASSLRGNTEAFF
TGTGCCAGCAGCTTGAGAGGGAACACTGAAGCTTTCTTT
>TRBJ2-6|TRBD1|.|TRBV12-5
CASARQGNSGANVLTF
TGTGCTAGTGCGCGACAGGGCAACTCTGGGGCCAACGTCCTGACTTTC
>TRBJ2-7|.|.|TRBV7-2
CASSLGGLEQYF
TGTGCCAGCAGCCTAGGGGGGCTTGAGCAGTACTTC
>TRBJ1-1|.|.|TRBV9
CASSTSSGGQAFF
TGTGCCAGCAGCACTTCCTCGGGGGGTCAAGCTTTCTTT
>TRBJ2-7|TRBD1|.|TRBV13
CASSFRGTYEQYF
TGTGCCAGCAGCTTCAGGGGGACCTACGAGCAGTACTTC
>TRBJ1-1|.|once|TRBV21-1
CASSIRQGDTEAFF
TGTGCCAGCAGCATAAGGCAGGGCGACACTGAAGCTTTCTTT
>TRBJ1-2|.|.|TRBV27
CASSLGGTGSSGYTF
TGTGCCAGCAGTCTGGGGGGGACCGGATCTAGTGGCTACACCTTC
>TRBJ2-7|TRBD1|.|TRBV30
CAWSTTGAEQYF
TGTGCCTGGAGTACCACAGGGGCCGAGCAGTACTTC
>TRBJ2-3|TRBD1|.|TRBV6-4
CASAGTGSSDTQYF
TGTGCCAGCGCCGGGACAGGGAGTTCAGATACGCAGTATTTT
>TRBJ1-2|.|.|TRBV4-1
CASSQGFPNRTGSSYGYTF
TGCGCCAGCAGCCAAGGTTTCCCCAACCGTACAGGGTCGTCCTATGGCTACACCTTC
>TRBJ1-2|.|.|TRBV25-1
CASSEYINYGYTF
TGTGCCAGCAGTGAATACATTAACTATGGCTACACCTTC
>TRBJ2-3|.|.|TRBV15
CATSRGLRQGSTDTQYF
TGTGCCACCAGCAGGGGACTCAGACAGGGTAGCACAGATACGCAGTATTTT
>TRBJ1-1|TRBD1|.|TRBV19
CASSIEGTGLGGTEAFF
TGTGCCAGTAGTATAGAGGGGACAGGCCTTGGGGGCACTGAAGCTTTCTTT
>TRBJ1-5|.|once|TRBV12-5
CASGSLGGGANQPQHF
TGTGCTAGTGGCTCACTAGGTGGGGGGGCCAATCAGCCCCAGCATTTT
>TRBJ1-5|.|.|TRBV27
CASSSLANGLSPQHF
TGTGCCAGCAGTTCCCTCGCGAACGGTTTGTCGCCCCAGCATTTT
>TRBJ1-1|TRBD1|.|TRBV19
CASSMGTGVTEAFF
TGTGCCAGTAGTATGGGGACAGGGGTTACTGAAGCTTTCTTT
>TRBJ2-1|.|once|TRBV6-1
CASSGVGRGEQFF
TGTGCCAGCAGTGGGGTGGGTCGAGGTGAGCAGTTCTTC
>TRBJ2-7|TRBD1|.|TRBV6-5
CASSYEGANAVYEQYF
TGTGCCAGCAGTTACGAGGGGGCGAACGCGGTGTACGAGCAGTACTTC
>TRBJ1-5|.|.|TRBV10-2
CASSEPELRGQPQHF
TGCGCCAGCAGTGAGCCAGAGTTAAGGGGTCAGCCCCAGCATTTT
>TRBJ1-3|.|.|TRBV6-6
CASSLDSQGNTIYF
TGTGCCAGCAGCCTCGACTCTCAGGGGAACACCATATATTTT
>TRBJ2-5|.|.|TRBV5-1
CASSLAGGGETQYF
TGCGCCAGCAGCTTGGCTGGGGGCGGGGAGACCCAGTACTTC
>TRBJ2-1|.|.|TRBV7-2
CASSFSSYNNEQFF
TGTGCCAGCAGCTTTAGCTCCTATAACAATGAGCAGTTCTTC
>TRBJ1-2|TRBD1|.|TRBV19
CASSMGTGAGYTF
TGTGCCAGTAGTATGGGGACAGGGGCAGGCTACACCTTC
>TRBJ2-2|TRBD2|.|TRBV11-2
CASSSISGGAGELFF
TGTGCCAGCAGCTCAATTAGCGGGGGGGCCGGGGAGCTGTTTTTT
>TRBJ1-2|.|.|TRBV10-1
CASRSPPRDYGYTF
TGCGCCAGCAGATCCCCGCCCCGGGACTATGGCTACACCTTC
>TRBJ2-7|TRBD1|.|TRBV15
CATSRDLEDRGPNEQYF
TGTGCCACCAGCAGAGATCTAGAGGACAGGGGCCCCAACGAGCAGTACTTC
>TRBJ2-1|TRBD2|once|TRBV9
CASSVASGGEQFF
TGTGCCAGCAGCGTAGCTAGCGGGGGGGAGCAGTTCTTC
>TRBJ1-2|TRBD1|.|TRBV27
CASSYHRQGKDGYTF
TGTGCCAGCAGTTACCACAGACAGGGGAAGGATGGCTACACCTTC
>TRBJ2-3|TRBD1|.|TRBV7-2
CASSSQGQGRADTQYF
TGTGCCAGCAGCTCCCAGGGACAGGGCAGGGCAGATACGCAGTATTTT
>TRBJ1-2|.|.|TRBV6-6
CAGYGVEGYTF
TGTGCCGGGTACGGGGTGGAAGGCTACACCTTC